The source of this T cell receptor (beta chain) is a study of T cells in Graves' hyperthyroidism and ophthalmopathy. CDR3 size: 15 residues. CDR1 SGHRS and CDR2 YFSETQ come from the germline V gene. The V segment lost 3 bases and the J segment 6 bases; nucleotides outside the gene matches: 5. RNA transcripts were the template for amplifying TCR beta CDR3 regions. RT-PCR in the first round (using the HTBI primer set) targeted the TCR CDR3. In TCRdb, the multiplex PCR reads were re-called with MiXCR into one record per CDR3 protein. The sample gives about 300,000 distinct CDR3 sequences, approximately 18% of which show up once; 35% to 45% is in the top ten.

This chain uses TRBV5-1 with TRBJ2-1; 11 nucleotides match TRBD2. Sequencing input: blood. The sequence came from a man aged 45-65 years with Graves' ophthalmopathy. Here the CDR3 reads CASSSSLAGANEQFF. CDR3 bases: TGCGCCAGCAGCTCGTCACTAGCGGGAGCCAATGAGCAGTTCTTC.